This TCR beta chain was recorded in a study of spatial heterogeneity in lung cancer (dated by TCRdb to about 2019). Some background on the complete study: More beta-chain than alpha-chain transcripts were consistently detected, likely reflecting higher beta-chain transcript abundance. TCR repertoire features were related to nonsynonymous mutation counts determined by whole-exome sequencing of tumor tissue. At surgery, both alpha and beta chains were TCR-sequenced in 200 to 250 tumor regions, 64 matched nontumor lung samples and 56 PBMC samples. The study quantitatively compared TCR alpha and beta repertoires across multiple tumor regions, matched nontumor lung and blood in non-small cell lung cancer. In the raw uncorrected reads, each unique combination of TCR and UMI appeared on average more than ten times.

The time point label for this specimen denotes: sample taken at primary tumor resection. The donors were fewer than 90 patients from the lung TRACERx cohort who had early-stage, untreated non-small cell lung cancer. Whole RNA extracted from tumor and nontumor lung tissue, or from cryopreserved PBMC samples, was used for TCR sequencing without cell sorting. Only patients for whom sufficient RNA was available from at least two tumor regions were selected for TCR sequencing. Before being selected, tumor and adjacent nontumor lung specimens were reviewed by a lung pathologist. Findings and caveats that apply to the study as a whole: Confirming at a functional level the hypothesis that regional TCRs recognize regional mutations was considered to require additional single-cell paired TCR alpha and beta sequencing.

Library generation was performed with 5' RACE. Sequencer: NextSeq 500. To allow correction of PCR and sequencing errors, the TCR library protocol tagged every TCR cDNA molecule with a unique molecular identifier. Per the original workflow: Decombinator tools were used for TCR identification, UMI-based error correction and CDR3 extraction. Expanded TCRs were defined as those above a frequency of 2 per 1,000, corresponding to the top 1% of the tumor frequency distribution. Renyi diversity was calculated using the R vegan package after each repertoire was subsampled 100 times to 5,000 TCRs. To build CDR3 similarity networks, amino acid triplet string-kernel similarity was used, and CDR3s were connected when their pairwise similarity was above 0.82. Starting from the raw public reads, TCRdb applied fastp trimming at Q25, assembled clones with MiXCR and retained in-frame beta chains. CDR3 protein duplicates are merged, each entry listing the most common genes and DNA. The authors' filters were not applied to this entry. For this sample there are approximately 3,100 distinct CDR3 sequences; roughly 5% appear just once. Of the sample, 15% to 20% is held by the ten largest clones.

The CDR3 measures 14 amino acids from cysteine to phenylalanine. Only the CDR3 DNA is retained, 42 bases long and in frame from the first base. Trimmed from V: 3 bases; trimmed from J: 7 bases; junction bases lacking a gene match: 3. CDR1 SEHNR and CDR2 FQNEAQ were looked up in the germline V gene (reference sequence). This clonotype is judged medium-sized (0.01 to 0.1%). The specificity of this receptor is unknown. Base quality data are lacking; no much larger clone is found one base away. This sequence was found in a male donor with early-stage non-small cell lung cancer. The chain is made from TRBV7-9 and TRBJ2-7; 13 central bases correspond to TRBD2. The specimen comprised normal lung tissue next to the tumor, sampled at surgery. The DNA sequence is TGTGCCAGCAGCTTCGGGACTAGCGGGGATGAGCAGTACTTC. Its coded protein is CASSFGTSGDEQYF.